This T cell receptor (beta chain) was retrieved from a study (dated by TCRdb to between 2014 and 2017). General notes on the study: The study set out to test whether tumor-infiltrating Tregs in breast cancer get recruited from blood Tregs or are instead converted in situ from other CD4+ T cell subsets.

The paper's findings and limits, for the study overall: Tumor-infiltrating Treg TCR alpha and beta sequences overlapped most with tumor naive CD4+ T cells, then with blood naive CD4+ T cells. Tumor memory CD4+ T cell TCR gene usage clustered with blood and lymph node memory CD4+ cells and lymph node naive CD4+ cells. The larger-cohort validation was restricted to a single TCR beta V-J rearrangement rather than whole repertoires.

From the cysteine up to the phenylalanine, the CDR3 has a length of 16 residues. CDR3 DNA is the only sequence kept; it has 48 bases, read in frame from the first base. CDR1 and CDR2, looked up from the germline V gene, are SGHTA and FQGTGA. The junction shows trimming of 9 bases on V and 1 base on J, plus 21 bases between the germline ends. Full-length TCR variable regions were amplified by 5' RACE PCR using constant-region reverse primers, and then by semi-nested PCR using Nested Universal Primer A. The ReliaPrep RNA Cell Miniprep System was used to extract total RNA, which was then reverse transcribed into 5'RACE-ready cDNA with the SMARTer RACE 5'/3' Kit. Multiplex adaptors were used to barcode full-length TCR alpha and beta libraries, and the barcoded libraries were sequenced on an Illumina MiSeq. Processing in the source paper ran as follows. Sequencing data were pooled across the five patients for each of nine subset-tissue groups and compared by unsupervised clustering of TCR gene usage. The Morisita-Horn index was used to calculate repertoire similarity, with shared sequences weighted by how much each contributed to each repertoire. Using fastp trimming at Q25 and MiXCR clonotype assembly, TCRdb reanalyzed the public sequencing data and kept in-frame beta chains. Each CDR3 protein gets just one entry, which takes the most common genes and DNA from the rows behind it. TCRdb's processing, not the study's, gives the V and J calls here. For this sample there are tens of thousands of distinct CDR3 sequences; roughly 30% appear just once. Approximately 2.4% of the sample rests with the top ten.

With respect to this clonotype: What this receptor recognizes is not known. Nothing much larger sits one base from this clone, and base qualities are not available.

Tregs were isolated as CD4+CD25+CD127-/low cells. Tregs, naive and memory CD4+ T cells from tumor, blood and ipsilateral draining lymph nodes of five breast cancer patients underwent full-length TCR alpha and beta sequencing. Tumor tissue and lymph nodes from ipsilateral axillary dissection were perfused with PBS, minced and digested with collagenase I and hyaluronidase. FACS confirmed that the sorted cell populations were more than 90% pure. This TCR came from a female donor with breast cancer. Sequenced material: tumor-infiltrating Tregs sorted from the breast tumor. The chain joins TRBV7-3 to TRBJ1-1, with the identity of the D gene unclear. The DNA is TGTGCCAGAAGCCCTCACCACAGTGTAAAGAACACTGAAGCTTTCTTT. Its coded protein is CARSPHHSVKNTEAFF. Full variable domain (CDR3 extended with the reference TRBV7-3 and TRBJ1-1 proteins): GAGVSQTPSNKVTEKGKYVELRCDPISGHTALYWYRQSLGQGPEFLIYFQGTGAADDSGLPNDRFFAVRPEGSVSTLKIQRTERGDSAVYLCARSPHHSVKNTEAFFGQGTRLTVV.